This is a list of T cell receptor beta chains from one sample in a study of blood T cells in healthy people across ages. TCRdb ran MiXCR on the 5' RACE reads and lists one entry per CDR3 protein. The sample includes almost 1 million distinct CDR3 sequences, 51% of them seen just once. The sequenced sample consisted of blood. The receptors stem from an older woman in good health. Both conserved end residues are part of each CDR3.

>TRBV4-1|TRBJ2-7
CASSQTSSGPEQYF
>TRBV6-2/TRBV6-3|TRBJ2-3
CASSSKNQGDTQYF
>TRBV4-1|TRBJ1-1
CASSQDLYQMNTEAFF
>TRBV12-3/TRBV12-4|TRBJ2-7
CASSVARGDEQYF
>TRBV20-1|TRBJ2-3
CSASHGADTQYF
>TRBV9|TRBJ2-1
CASSGFSGSHNEQFF
>TRBV28|TRBJ2-7
CASSLERSSYEQYF
>TRBV11-3|TRBJ2-3
CASSFSGSGPQYF
>TRBV11-2|TRBJ2-2
CASSPRGETGELFF
>TRBV20-1|TRBJ2-1
CSAGGTSGTSYNEQFF